This T cell receptor beta chain emerged from a study of T cell responses to AZD1222 COVID-19 vaccine. Study-level findings and limits: Clonal diversity was possibly underestimated, and the donors were mostly white British, with more females. Spike-wide coverage was observed for vaccine-associated CD4 TCRs, with dominant responses at 160-218 and 743-854. Only after the peak T cell response were repertoires sampled.

Germline CDR1 reads MNHEY; CDR2 reads SVGAGI. This CDR3 contains 12 residues. Trimming shortened V by 6 bases and J by 3 bases, and 6 bases separated the two germline ends. The table lists this clone with a few counts. Antigen specificity is unknown. TCRdb's copy holds only in-frame clones and misses some; the assay was immunoSEQ multiplex PCR. The table records around 95,000 clones, 70% to 90% of them present only once. The sequencing used peripheral blood, collected on day 0 of MenACWY control vaccination. The sequence derives from an adult in good health. V and J are TRBV6-5 and TRBJ1-3; D unclear. The CDR3 loop reads CASRRSGNTIYF. The CDR3, as DNA: TGTGCCAGCAGAAGAAGTGGAAACACCATATATTTT.